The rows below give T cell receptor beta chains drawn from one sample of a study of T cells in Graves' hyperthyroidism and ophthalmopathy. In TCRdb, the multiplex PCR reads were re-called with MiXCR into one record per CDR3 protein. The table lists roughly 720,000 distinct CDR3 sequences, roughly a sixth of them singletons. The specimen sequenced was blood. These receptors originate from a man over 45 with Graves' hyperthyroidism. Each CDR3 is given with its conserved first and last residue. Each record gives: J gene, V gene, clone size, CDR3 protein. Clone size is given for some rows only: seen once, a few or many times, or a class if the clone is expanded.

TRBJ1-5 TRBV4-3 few CASSQDIYQPQHF
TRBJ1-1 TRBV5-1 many CASSLEGVPEAFF
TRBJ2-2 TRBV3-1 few CASSKLGTGSTGELFF
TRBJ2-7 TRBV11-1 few CASSLYSVAGKDYGQYF
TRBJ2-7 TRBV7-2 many CASSPPGLASSYEQYF
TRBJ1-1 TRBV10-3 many CATTGNTEAFF
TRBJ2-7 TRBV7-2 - CASSFQGVGPWAEQYF
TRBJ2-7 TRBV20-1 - CSAELKAGGGRYEQYF
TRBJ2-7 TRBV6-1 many CASSELREGLEQYF
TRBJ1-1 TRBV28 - CASSFWGEAEAFF
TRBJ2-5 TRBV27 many CASRLGWSGTQETQYF
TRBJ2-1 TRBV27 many CASSLFGRAWDEQFF
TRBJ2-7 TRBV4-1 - CASSLSRGLVYEQYF
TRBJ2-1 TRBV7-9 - CASSSQGVSNEQFF
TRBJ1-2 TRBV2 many CASSERGPKAYGYTF
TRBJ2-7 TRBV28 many CASSLLREANYEQYF
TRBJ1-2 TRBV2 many CASSQTGSGYTF
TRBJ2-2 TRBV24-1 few CATSGHLAGGNTGELFF